This T cell receptor beta chain was captured by sequencing in a study of Ad26.COV2.S vaccination and SARS-CoV-2 variants. In the study overall: The donor participated in the COV1001 trial, in its Ad26.COV2.S arm.

The CDR3 is 19 residues long. From germline, CDR1 is LNHNV and CDR2 YYDKDF (reference sequence). V trimming: 0 bases; J trimming: 2 bases; junction bases outside the gene matches: 15. The treatment was: roughly 20 received Ad26.COV2.S at low or high dose, single or two shots; about 5 received placebo; per-sample allocation not given. At day 63 after the first vaccine or placebo injection, samples were drawn. Study-wide findings and caveats: It was reported that spike-specific CD8+ and CD4+ T cell responses were substantially broad after vaccination.

With respect to this clone: The antigen remains unidentified.

Measured with immunoSEQ multiplex PCR; TCRdb has only the in-frame clones, and not every one. Of roughly 380,000 clones in the sample, approximately 81% were seen once. The source material was peripheral blood, sampled in a trial of Ad26.COV2.S vaccine versus placebo. V and J are TRBV15 and TRBJ2-7; TRBD1 aligns across 8 bases. The receptor comes from a person between 18 and 60 years old who received the Ad26.COV2.S COVID-19 vaccine or a placebo. CDR3 amino acids: CATSREVAGSGQVPYEQYF. The CDR3 region has the DNA TGTGCCACCAGCAGAGAAGTTGCCGGGTCGGGACAGGTCCCCTACGAGCAGTACTTC.